Presented here are 14 T cell receptor beta chains from one specimen sequenced in a study of T cell responses to AZD1222 COVID-19 vaccine. Clones were read by immunoSEQ multiplex PCR, and TCRdb kept only the in-frame ones, dropping some. This sample has more than 95,000 clones, with about 90% found just once. The material sequenced was peripheral blood, taken on day 0 of AZD1222 vaccination. The receptors shown here come from an adult in good health.

The chain links TRBV7-8 to TRBJ1-5; 10 bases align to TRBD1. The CDR3 totals 15 residues. V shed 5 bases, J shed 6 bases, and the junction held 7 bases outside the gene matches. Germline assignment: CDR1 SGHVS and CDR2 FQNEAQ. The CDR3 loop is CASSGDRGPAQPQHF. The CDR3 DNA reads as TGTGCCAGCAGCGGAGACAGGGGGCCCGCTCAGCCCCAGCATTTT.

This chain connects TRBV28 to TRBJ1-1, with D possibly TRBD1 on 6 matching bases. The V gene's germline CDR1 is MDHEN and CDR2 SYDVKM. Trimming took 8 bases from V and 2 from J, leaving 12 bases between them. CDR3 length: 13 amino acids. The CDR3 DNA is TGTGCCAGCCCCAACAGGGAAAACACTGAAGCTTTCTTT. This codes for CASPNRENTEAFF.

This chain joins TRBV29-1 and TRBJ2-1, with TRBD1 as a possible D gene (5 bases). The CDR3 extends over 13 amino acids. The V gene lost 2 bases and the J gene lost 1 base, with 6 bases spanning the gap. Germline V gene sequence: CDR1 SQVTM, CDR2 ANQGSEA. The CDR3 coding sequence is TGCAGCGTTGAAAGGGGATCCTACAATGAGCAGTTCTTC. It encodes CSVERGSYNEQFF.

This clone was seen only once. The rearrangement joins TRBV28 to TRBJ1-2; perhaps TRBD1 as D (5 bases). Germline-derived CDR1 and CDR2 are MDHEN and SYDVKM. This CDR3 spans 12 amino acids. Trimming shortened V by 7 bases and J by 8 bases, and 14 bases separated the two germline ends. CDR3 region: CASNGGARGYTF. For the CDR3, the DNA is TGTGCCAGCAACGGGGGAGCCCGCGGCTACACCTTC.

This clone was found once. The chain links TRBV3-1 (or the pseudogene TRBV3-2) to TRBJ1-3; tentative D call: TRBD1 (5 bases). Trimming took off 1 base at V and 0 bases at J, with 16 bases between the two ends. CDR3 length: 18 amino acids. Germline CDR1 reads LGHDT; CDR2 reads YNNKEL (reference sequence). The CDR3 protein is CASSQGSGQGHSGNTIYF. DNA for the CDR3: TGTGCCAGCAGCCAAGGTTCCGGCCAGGGCCACTCTGGAAACACCATATATTTT.

The chain has TRBV4-1 and TRBJ2-1; D not certain. CDR1 MGHRA and CDR2 YSYEKL come from the germline V gene. The CDR3 runs to 15 residues. The V end lost 0 bases, the J end lost 5 bases, and 11 bases lay between the germline ends. The CDR3 DNA reads as TGCGCCAGCAGCCAAGATCGGGCCAGGCACAATGAGCAGTTCTTC. It codes for CASSQDRARHNEQFF.

The V gene is TRBV12-3 or TRBV12-4, the J gene TRBJ2-1; D gene ambiguous. V shed 6 bases and J shed 10 bases, with 16 bases lying between them. This CDR3 spans 13 amino acids. The CDR3 sequence is CASRRLSTNEQFF. The CDR3 coding sequence is TGTGCCAGCAGGCGACTTTCTACCAACGAGCAGTTCTTC.

In DNA, the CDR3 is TGTGCCAGCAGCGGGACCGGACAGGGACATGGCTACACCTTC. The encoded protein is CASSGTGQGHGYTF. The rearrangement uses TRBV9 and TRBJ1-2; 8 nucleotides align to TRBD1. The CDR3 is made up of 14 amino acids. The V and J ends lost 3 bases and 6 bases, in that order; junction bases with no gene match: 7. Germline V gene lookup returns CDR1 SGDLS and CDR2 YYNGEE.

The DNA for the CDR3 is TGTGCCAGCAGCTTGGTCGTAGGGCAGGGCTACGAGCAGTACTTC. This gives the protein CASSLVVGQGYEQYF. The chain uses TRBV5-5 and TRBJ2-7; TRBD1 is a possible D gene (5 bases). V was clipped by 0 bases and J by 3 bases, with 13 bases between them. The CDR3 loop spans 15 amino acids. Germline lookup yields CDR1 SGHKS and CDR2 YYEKEE (reference sequence).

V gene TRBV5-1 combines with J gene TRBJ2-7; a weak D match, TRBD2 (5 bases). Germline-derived CDR1 and CDR2 are SGHRS and YFSETQ. This CDR3 has 15 residues. The germline V and J ends were trimmed by 2 bases and 2 bases, with 14 bases remaining between them. The CDR3, as DNA: TGCGCCAGCAGCTTTGCTAGCCCGCCCACCTACGAGCAGTACTTC. Amino acids: CASSFASPPTYEQYF.

V usage is TRBV4-3 and J usage is TRBJ1-4, with TRBD1 identical over 11 bases. V lost 4 bases to trimming and J lost 6 bases; unmatched junction nucleotides: 16. This CDR3 is built from 19 residues. The germline gives CDR1 LGHNA, CDR2 YSLEER. The CDR3 region is CASSREDRGRSWRDEKLFF. DNA of the CDR3: TGCGCCAGCAGCCGCGAGGACAGGGGGCGATCATGGAGGGATGAAAAACTGTTTTTT.

V is TRBV5-1 and J is TRBJ1-1; D is uncertain. In germline, CDR1 is SGHRS, CDR2 YFSETQ. CDR3 size: 13 residues. Trimming removed 4 bases at V and 0 bases at J, with 7 bases between. Written as DNA, the CDR3 is TGCGCCAGCAGCCCCGGTTTGAACACTGAAGCTTTCTTT. Amino acid sequence: CASSPGLNTEAFF.

This chain joins TRBV7-2 and TRBJ2-1; 7 nucleotides align to TRBD2. CDR1 SGHTA and CDR2 FQGNSA come from the germline V gene. The V and J ends lost 5 bases and 2 bases, in that order; junction bases with no gene match: 18. The CDR3 spans 19 residues. DNA for the CDR3: TGTGCCAGCAGCCGTGCCCAGACCCTTAGCGGGTCCCCCTACAATGAGCAGTTCTTC. Translation: CASSRAQTLSGSPYNEQFF.

V usage is TRBV19 and J usage is TRBJ2-2; D is unclear. Per the germline V gene, CDR1 is LNHDA and CDR2 is SQIVND (reference sequence). V was trimmed by 8 bases and J by 3 bases, leaving 10 bases between them. The CDR3 consists of 13 residues. CDR3 sequence (DNA): TGTGCCAGTGGTCAAACCGACACCGGGGAGCTGTTTTTT. Its protein is CASGQTDTGELFF.